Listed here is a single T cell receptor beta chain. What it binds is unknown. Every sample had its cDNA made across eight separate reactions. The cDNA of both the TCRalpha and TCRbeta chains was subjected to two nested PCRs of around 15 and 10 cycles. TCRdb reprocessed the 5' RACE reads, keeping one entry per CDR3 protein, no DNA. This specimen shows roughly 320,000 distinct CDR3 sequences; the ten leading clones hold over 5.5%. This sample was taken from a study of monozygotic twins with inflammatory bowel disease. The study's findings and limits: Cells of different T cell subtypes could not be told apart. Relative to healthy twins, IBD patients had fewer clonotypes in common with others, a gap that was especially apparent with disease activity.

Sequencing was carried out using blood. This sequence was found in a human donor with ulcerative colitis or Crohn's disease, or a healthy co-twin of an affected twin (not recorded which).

CDR3 loop: CASSLFHEQYF. This chain connects TRBV5-5 to TRBJ2-7. The CDR3 totals 11 residues. Germline-derived CDR1 and CDR2 are SGHKS and YYEKEE (reference sequence).